This T cell receptor beta chain originates from a study of T cells in Graves' hyperthyroidism and ophthalmopathy. Researchers took RNA transcripts and amplified the TCR beta CDR3 regions from them. A first-round RT-PCR of the TCR CDR3 used the HTBI primer set. TCRdb re-derived calls from the multiplex PCR reads in MiXCR, one entry per CDR3 protein. The table has 700,000 to 850,000 distinct CDR3 sequences, roughly a third seen once. The CDR3 has 15 residues. Deletions cut 6 bases from V and 2 bases from J, with 17 bases between. Per the germline V gene, CDR1 is SEHNR and CDR2 is FQNEAQ (reference sequence). Those with hyperthyroidism were 18 to 65 years old, newly diagnosed, and ill for under 2 months.

The chain carries TRBV7-9 and TRBJ2-7; D is ambiguous. The TCR was taken from a woman aged 40 to 50 with Graves' hyperthyroidism. Sequenced input: blood. In DNA form, the CDR3 reads TGTGCCAGCAGAGAGACAAACCTGGGCACCTACGAGCAGTACTTC. Translation gives CASRETNLGTYEQYF.